This T cell receptor beta chain was obtained from a study of CD8+ T cells in alopecia areata. Study-wide context: Treated individuals took tofacitinib by mouth, 5 to 10 mg twice daily.

On this clone: What it binds is unknown.

Following extraction, RNA underwent reverse transcription to cDNA, which served as the sequencing template. Using immunoSEQ multiplex PCR, the repertoire was profiled, and TCRdb retains in-frame clones only, with some absent. Here the sample spans some 130,000 clones, approximately 49% being singletons. Peripheral blood, together with lesional scalp punch biopsies, was collected from alopecia areata patients. General study results and limits: Affected lesional scalp, above all in alopecia totalis/universalis, was more clonal than normal scalp. Alphabeta T cells residing in normal skin are also sequenced in scalp samples.

Germline CDR1 MNHEY, CDR2 SVGAGI. The CDR3 extends over 14 amino acids. V trimming: 4 bases; J trimming: 5 bases; junction bases outside the gene matches: 0. Sample: CD8+ T cells sorted from blood, taken at week 0. This chain links TRBV6-5 with TRBJ1-4, with TRBD1 matching 11 bases. The receptor was isolated from a human donor with alopecia areata. The CDR3 nucleotides are TGTGCCAGCAGTTGGGACAGGGGGAATGAAAAACTGTTTTTT. It encodes CASSWDRGNEKLFF.